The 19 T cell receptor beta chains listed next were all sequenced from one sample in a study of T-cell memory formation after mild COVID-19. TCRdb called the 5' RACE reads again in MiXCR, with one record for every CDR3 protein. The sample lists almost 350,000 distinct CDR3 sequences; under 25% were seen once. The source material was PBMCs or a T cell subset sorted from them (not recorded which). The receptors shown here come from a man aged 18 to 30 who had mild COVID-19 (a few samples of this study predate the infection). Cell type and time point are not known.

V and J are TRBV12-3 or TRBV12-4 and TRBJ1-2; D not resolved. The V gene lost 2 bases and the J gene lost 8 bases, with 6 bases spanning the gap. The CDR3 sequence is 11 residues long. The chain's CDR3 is CASSLIGGYTF. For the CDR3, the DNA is TGTGCCAGCAGTTTAATTGGCGGCTACACCTTC.

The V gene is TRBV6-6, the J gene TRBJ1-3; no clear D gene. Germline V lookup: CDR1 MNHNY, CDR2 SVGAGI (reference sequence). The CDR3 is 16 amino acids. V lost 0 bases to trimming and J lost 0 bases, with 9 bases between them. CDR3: CASSYSRGSSGNTIYF. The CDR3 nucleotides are TGTGCCAGCAGTTACTCTCGGGGAAGCTCTGGAAACACCATATATTTT.

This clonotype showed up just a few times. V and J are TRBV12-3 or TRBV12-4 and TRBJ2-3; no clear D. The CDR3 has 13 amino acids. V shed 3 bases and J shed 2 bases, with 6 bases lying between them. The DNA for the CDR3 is TGTGCCAGCAGTTTGCAGGACACAGATACGCAGTATTTT. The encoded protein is CASSLQDTDTQYF.

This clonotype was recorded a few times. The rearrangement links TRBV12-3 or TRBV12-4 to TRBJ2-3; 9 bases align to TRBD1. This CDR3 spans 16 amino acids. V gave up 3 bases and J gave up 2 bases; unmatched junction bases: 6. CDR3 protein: CASSFTQGAYTDTQYF. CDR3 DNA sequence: TGTGCCAGCAGTTTCACACAGGGGGCATACACAGATACGCAGTATTTT.

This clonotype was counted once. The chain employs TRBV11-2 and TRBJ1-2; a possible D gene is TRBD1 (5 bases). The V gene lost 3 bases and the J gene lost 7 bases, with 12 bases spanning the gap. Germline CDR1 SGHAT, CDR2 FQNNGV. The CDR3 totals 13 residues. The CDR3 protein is CASSFAGLSGYTF. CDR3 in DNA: TGTGCCAGCAGCTTTGCAGGGCTCTCTGGCTACACCTTC.

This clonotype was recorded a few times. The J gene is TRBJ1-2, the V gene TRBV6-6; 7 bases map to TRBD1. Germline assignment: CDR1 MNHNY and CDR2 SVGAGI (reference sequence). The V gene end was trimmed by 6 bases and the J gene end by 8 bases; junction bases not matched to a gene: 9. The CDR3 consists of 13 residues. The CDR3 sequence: CASRRDSGPGYTF. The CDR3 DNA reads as TGTGCCAGCAGACGGGACAGCGGACCCGGCTACACCTTC.

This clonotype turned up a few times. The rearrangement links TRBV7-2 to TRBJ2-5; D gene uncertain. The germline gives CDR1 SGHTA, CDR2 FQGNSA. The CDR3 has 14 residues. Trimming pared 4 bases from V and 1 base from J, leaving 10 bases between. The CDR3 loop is CASSSYTVQETQYF. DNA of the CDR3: TGTGCCAGCAGCTCATACACTGTCCAAGAGACCCAGTACTTC.

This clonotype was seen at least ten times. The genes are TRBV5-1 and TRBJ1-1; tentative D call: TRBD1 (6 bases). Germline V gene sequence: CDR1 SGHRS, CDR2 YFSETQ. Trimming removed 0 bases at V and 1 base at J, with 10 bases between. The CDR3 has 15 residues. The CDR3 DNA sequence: TGCGCCAGCAGCTTGGAGCCGACAGGGAACACTGAAGCTTTCTTT. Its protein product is CASSLEPTGNTEAFF.

CDR3 sequence (DNA): TGTGCCAGCTCACCACCGGCCCGGGAGAACTATGGCTACACCTTC. Translating it yields CASSPPARENYGYTF. The chain carries TRBV18 and TRBJ1-2, with no clear D. The germline V gene has CDR1 KGHSH and CDR2 LQKENI. The CDR3 has 15 amino acids. Trimming removed 0 bases from V and 2 bases from J, with 10 bases in between.

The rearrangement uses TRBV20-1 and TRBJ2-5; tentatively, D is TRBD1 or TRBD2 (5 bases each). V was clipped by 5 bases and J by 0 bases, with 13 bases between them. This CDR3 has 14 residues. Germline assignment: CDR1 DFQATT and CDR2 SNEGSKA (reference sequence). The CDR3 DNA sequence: TGCAGTGCTGGGGACGGTTGGTACCAAGAGACCCAGTACTTC. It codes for CSAGDGWYQETQYF.

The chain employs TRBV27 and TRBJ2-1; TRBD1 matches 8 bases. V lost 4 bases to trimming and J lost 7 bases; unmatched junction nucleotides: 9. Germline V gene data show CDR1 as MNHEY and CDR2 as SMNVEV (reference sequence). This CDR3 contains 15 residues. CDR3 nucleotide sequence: TGTGCCAGCAGTTGGACAGGGCGGGTGTGGAATGAGCAGTTCTTC. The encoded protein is CASSWTGRVWNEQFF.

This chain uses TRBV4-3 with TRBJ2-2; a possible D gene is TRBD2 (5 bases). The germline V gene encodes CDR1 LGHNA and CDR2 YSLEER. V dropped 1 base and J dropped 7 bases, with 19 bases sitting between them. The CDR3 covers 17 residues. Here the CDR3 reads CASSQGEGQVIYGELFF. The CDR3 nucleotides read TGCGCCAGCAGCCAAGGCGAGGGCCAAGTTATCTACGGGGAGCTGTTTTTT.

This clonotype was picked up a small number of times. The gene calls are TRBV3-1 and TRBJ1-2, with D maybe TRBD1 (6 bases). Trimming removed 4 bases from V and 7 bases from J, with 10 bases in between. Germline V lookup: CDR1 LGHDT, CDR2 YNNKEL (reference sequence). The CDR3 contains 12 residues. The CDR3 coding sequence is TGTGCCAGCAGCCGGGGGGCCCGTGGCTACACCTTC. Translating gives CASSRGARGYTF.

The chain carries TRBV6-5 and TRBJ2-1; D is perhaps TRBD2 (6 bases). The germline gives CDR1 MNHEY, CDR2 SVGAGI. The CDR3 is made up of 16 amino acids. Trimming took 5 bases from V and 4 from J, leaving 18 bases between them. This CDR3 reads CASSTVGGVTYNEQFF. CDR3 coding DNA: TGTGCCAGCAGTACGGTCGGCGGGGTTACTTACAATGAGCAGTTCTTC.

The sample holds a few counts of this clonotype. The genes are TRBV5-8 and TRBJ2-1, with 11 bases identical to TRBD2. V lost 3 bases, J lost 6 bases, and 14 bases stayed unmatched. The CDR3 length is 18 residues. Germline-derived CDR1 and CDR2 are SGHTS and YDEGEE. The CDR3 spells CASSYQTELAGEGNEQFF. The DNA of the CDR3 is TGTGCCAGCAGCTATCAAACCGAACTAGCGGGGGAGGGCAATGAGCAGTTCTTC.

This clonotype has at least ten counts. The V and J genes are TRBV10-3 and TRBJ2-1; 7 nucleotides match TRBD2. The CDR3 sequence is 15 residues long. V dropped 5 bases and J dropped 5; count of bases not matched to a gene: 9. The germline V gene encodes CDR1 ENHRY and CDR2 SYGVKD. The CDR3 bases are TGTGCCATCAGTTTGACTAGTCGGGGGGACAATGAGCAGTTCTTC. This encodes CAISLTSRGDNEQFF.

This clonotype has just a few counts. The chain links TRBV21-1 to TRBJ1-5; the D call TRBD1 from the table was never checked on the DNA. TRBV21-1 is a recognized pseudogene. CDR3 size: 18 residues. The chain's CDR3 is CASSPRLGQFSSNQPQHF. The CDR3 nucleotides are TGTGCCAGCAGCCCCCGCCTAGGACAGTTCTCTAGCAATCAGCCCCAGCATTTT.

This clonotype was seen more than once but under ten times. The CDR3 sequence is CASSLEGHTQYF. In DNA, the CDR3 is TGCGCCAGCAGCTTGGAAGGGCATACGCAGTATTTT. The chain employs TRBV5-1 and TRBJ2-3, with no clear D. CDR1 and CDR2 (germline): SGHRS, YFSETQ. Trimming took 0 bases from V and 7 from J, leaving 6 bases between them. The CDR3 has 12 residues.

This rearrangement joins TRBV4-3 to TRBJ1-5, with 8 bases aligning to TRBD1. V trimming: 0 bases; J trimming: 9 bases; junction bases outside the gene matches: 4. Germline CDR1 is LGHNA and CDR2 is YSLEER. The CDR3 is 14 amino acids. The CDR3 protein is CASSQDRGQWPQHF. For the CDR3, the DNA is TGCGCCAGCAGCCAAGACAGGGGGCAGTGGCCCCAGCATTTT.